Reported below is one T cell receptor beta chain. The antigen remains unidentified. The study ran its PCR with 60 Vbeta and 13 Jbeta primers. Only in-frame clones appear in the TCRdb table, and some are missing; sequencing was by immunoSEQ multiplex PCR. Its listing shows about 200,000 clones. Germline V gene lookup returns CDR1 SGHAT and CDR2 FQNNGV. This CDR3 is 13 amino acids long. V was cut by 7 bases and J by 4 bases, with 11 bases left in between. The sample is drawn from a study of cytomegalovirus exposure and HLA in healthy donors. Overall study context: A prior study identified 90 million to 120 million unique TCR beta sequences from roughly 170 million T cells.

The study, taken as a whole, reports: In an earlier analysis, productive rearrangement rates for most beta V segments clustered near 87% or 30%.

This sequence joins TRBV11-2 and TRBJ1-3; D is undetermined. Sequenced sample: PBMCs. The clonotype originates from a man between 25 and 39 years old in good health and CMV-seronegative. CDR3 DNA: TGTGCCAGCACCCTCTACTTCGGAAACACCATATATTTT. It specifies CASTLYFGNTIYF.